These 28 T cell receptor beta chains share one sample of origin, sequenced in a study of blood T cell repertoires in COVID-19. Data came from immunoSEQ multiplex PCR; TCRdb stores just in-frame clones and leaves some out. The sample lists about 370,000 clones; 70% to 90% were seen once. The sample consisted of peripheral blood. The receptors come from a woman aged 30 to 39 with COVID-19, enrolled during active disease.

The chain couples TRBV9 to TRBJ1-2; possibly TRBD1 for D (5 bases). V was clipped by 3 bases and J by 3 bases, with 15 bases between them. Germline-derived CDR1 and CDR2 are SGDLS and YYNGEE. CDR3 length: 15 residues. The CDR3 DNA follows: TGTGCCAGCAGCGCATCGGGGGTCAGGGACTATGGCTACACCTTC. This codes for CASSASGVRDYGYTF.

This clone appeared once. The chain has TRBV18 and TRBJ2-5; 9 nucleotides line up with TRBD2. Germline loops: CDR1 KGHSH, CDR2 LQKENI. The junction had 7 bases not matched to a gene; V was cut back by 5 bases and J by 3 bases. CDR3 length equals 15 residues. CDR3 in amino acids: CASSVRLADKETQYF. The CDR3, as DNA: TGTGCCAGCTCAGTCAGACTAGCGGATAAAGAGACCCAGTACTTC.

This CDR3 is CASSLDPGQGYGYTF. The CDR3 DNA sequence: TGTGCCAGCAGCTTAGACCCGGGACAGGGCTATGGCTACACCTTC. The gene calls are TRBV7-9 and TRBJ1-2, with 9 bases that match TRBD1. The V gene end was trimmed by 1 base and the J gene end by 4 bases; junction bases not matched to a gene: 4. The CDR3 consists of 15 residues. Germline V gene lookup returns CDR1 SEHNR and CDR2 FQNEAQ (reference sequence).

The chain recombines TRBV28 with TRBJ1-2; 7 bases map to TRBD1. CDR3 length: 13 amino acids. V shed 3 bases, J shed 7 bases, and the junction held 5 bases outside the gene matches. Germline V gene sequence: CDR1 MDHEN, CDR2 SYDVKM. This chain's CDR3 is CASSLEGALGYTF. The CDR3 bases are TGTGCCAGCAGTTTGGAGGGGGCCCTTGGCTACACCTTC.

J is TRBJ1-5 and V is TRBV12-5, with 7 bases identical to TRBD1. This CDR3 comprises 21 residues. The germline V gene has CDR1 LGHNT and CDR2 FRNRAP. J gave up 7 bases and V 1 base, and 25 bases lay outside the gene matches. CDR3 coding DNA: TGTGCTAGTGGTTTGGCCGAAAGAAGTGGGGACAGACCGATAGGGGGGCAGCCCCAGCATTTT. It codes for CASGLAERSGDRPIGGQPQHF.

The V call is TRBV6-5, the J call TRBJ1-1, with D possibly matching TRBD1 (6 bases). The germline gives CDR1 MNHEY, CDR2 SVGAGI. V lost 2 bases and J 1 base, leaving 14 bases between the germline ends. This CDR3 is 16 amino acids long. CDR3 in DNA: TGTGCCAGCAGTTACATACCGGGACATTCGAACACTGAAGCTTTCTTT. Translation gives CASSYIPGHSNTEAFF.

A remark on this clone: This same CDR3 is encoded by further DNA sequences in the sample. The chain combines TRBV10-1 with TRBJ1-6; D not resolved. This CDR3 has 12 amino acids. Per germline, CDR1 WNHNN and CDR2 SYGVQD (reference sequence). Trimming cost V 3 bases and J 9 bases, with 6 bases left between them. The CDR3 loop is CASSENGSPLHF. DNA for the CDR3: TGCGCCAGCAGTGAAAACGGTTCACCCCTCCACTTT.

The gene calls are TRBV3-1 (or the pseudogene TRBV3-2) and TRBJ2-5; TRBD2 matches at 8 bases. Germline V gives CDR1 LGHDT, CDR2 YNNKEL (reference sequence). The CDR3 is 16 residues long. The V and J ends lost 3 bases and 1 base, in that order; junction bases with no gene match: 7. The CDR3 region is CASSHLIAGSQETQYF. The DNA of the CDR3 is TGTGCCAGCAGCCACCTGATAGCGGGGAGCCAAGAGACCCAGTACTTC.

The rearrangement links TRBV4-3 to TRBJ1-1; D may be TRBD1 (5 bases). The CDR3 contains 14 residues. Germline V gene lookup returns CDR1 LGHNA and CDR2 YSLEER. The ends were cut back, 3 bases at V and 4 bases at J, with 12 bases in the middle. The CDR3 sequence: CASSHPQAGTEAFF. For the CDR3, the DNA is TGCGCCAGCAGCCACCCACAGGCAGGCACTGAAGCTTTCTTT.

The rearrangement uses TRBV3-1 (or the pseudogene TRBV3-2) and TRBJ2-3, with 7 bases fitting TRBD1. Germline V gives CDR1 LGHDT, CDR2 YNNKEL (reference sequence). The CDR3 extends over 14 amino acids. Unmatched junction bases numbered 7, after V lost 4 bases and J lost 6 bases. The CDR3 region is CASSPLNRGDTQYF. CDR3 coding DNA: TGTGCCAGCAGCCCTTTAAACAGGGGCGATACGCAGTATTTT.

The gene calls are TRBV10-3 and TRBJ2-2; TRBD1 matches 7 bases. The V segment lost 10 bases and the J segment 2 bases; nucleotides outside the gene matches: 4. Germline V gene sequence: CDR1 ENHRY, CDR2 SYGVKD. The CDR3 runs 13 residues. CDR3 bases: TGTGCCACCGGGACAGAAAACACCGGGGAGCTGTTTTTT. Protein product: CATGTENTGELFF.

J is TRBJ2-5 and V is TRBV7-2; weak D call: TRBD1 (5 bases). CDR1 and CDR2 (germline): SGHTA, FQGNSA. The germline V and J ends were trimmed by 6 bases and 2 bases, with 13 bases remaining between them. This CDR3 is built from 14 residues. The CDR3 here is CASSSPSGQETQYF. The CDR3 DNA sequence: TGTGCCAGCAGTTCTCCCTCAGGGCAAGAGACCCAGTACTTC. Supplemented by reference TRBV7-2 and TRBJ2-5, the full variable domain reads GAGVSQSPSNKVTEKGKDVELRCDPISGHTALYWYRQSLGQGLEFLIYFQGNSAPDKSGLPSDRFSAERTGGSVSTLTIQRTQQEDSAVYLCASSSPSGQETQYFGPGTRLLVL.

This sequence joins TRBV28 and TRBJ2-1, with TRBD2 as a possible D gene (5 bases). The CDR3 totals 11 residues. CDR1 is MDHEN, CDR2 SYDVKM, per germline. V was shortened by 4 bases and J by 13 bases, with 11 bases between the two germline ends. CDR3 nucleotides: TGTGCCAGCAGTTCAACTAGAATCCAGTTCTTC. Its translation is CASSSTRIQFF.

V usage is TRBV19 and J usage is TRBJ2-1; 9 positions match TRBD2. The CDR3 is 15 amino acids. V was pared by 4 bases and J by 9 bases, with 10 bases of the junction left unmatched. Germline V lookup: CDR1 LNHDA, CDR2 SQIVND (reference sequence). CDR3 sequence: CASSRGGRAGGEQFF. The CDR3 nucleotides read TGTGCCAGTAGTAGGGGCGGGAGGGCCGGTGGTGAGCAGTTCTTC.

The chain links TRBV6-5 to TRBJ1-1, with a weak D call TRBD1 (5 bases). The length of the CDR3 is 16 residues. Trimming shortened V by 0 bases and J by 6 bases, and 17 bases separated the two germline ends. Germline V gives CDR1 MNHEY, CDR2 SVGAGI. As DNA, the CDR3 is TGTGCCAGCAGTTACTCCGGAGAGAGGCGGGGCGCTGAAGCTTTCTTT. Amino acid sequence: CASSYSGERRGAEAFF.

V usage is TRBV7-9 and J usage is TRBJ1-6; unclear D gene. The CDR3 length is 14 residues. Germline V gene lookup returns CDR1 SEHNR and CDR2 FQNEAQ (reference sequence). Trimming removed 2 bases from V and 6 bases from J, with 8 bases in between. Here the CDR3 reads CASSLMGGNSPLHF. The CDR3 DNA reads as TGTGCCAGCAGCTTAATGGGAGGTAATTCACCCCTCCACTTT.

The rearrangement uses TRBV11-3 and TRBJ2-3; D uncertain. Trimming removed 7 bases from V and 6 bases from J, with 8 bases in between. CDR3 length: 11 amino acids. Germline V gives CDR1 SGHNT, CDR2 YENEEA. As DNA, the CDR3 is TGTGCCAGCAAGCTAGAGGATACGCAGTATTTT. This codes for CASKLEDTQYF.

This rearrangement joins TRBV6-5 to TRBJ1-6, with 8 bases fitting TRBD1. Germline-derived CDR1 and CDR2 are MNHEY and SVGAGI. This CDR3 has 16 residues. After removal of 0 bases from V and 8 bases from J, the junction contained 6 bases not matched to a gene. The DNA for the CDR3 is TGTGCCAGCAGTTACTCAGGAACAGGGGGGTATTCACCCCTCCACTTT. Protein sequence: CASSYSGTGGYSPLHF.

The rearrangement uses TRBV10-2 and TRBJ2-3; D remains ambiguous. Trimming pared 2 bases from V and 4 bases from J, leaving 7 bases between. The CDR3 runs 13 residues. The germline gives CDR1 WSHSY, CDR2 SAAADI. The CDR3 is CASSETPSDTQYF. In DNA, the CDR3 is TGCGCCAGCAGTGAGACTCCTTCAGATACGCAGTATTTT.

This chain uses TRBV28 with TRBJ2-5, with TRBD2 identical over 11 bases. This CDR3 region has 18 residues. V dropped 1 base and J dropped 5; count of bases not matched to a gene: 12. CDR1 is MDHEN, CDR2 SYDVKM, per germline. The CDR3 spells CASSLFRRLAGGRETQYF. The CDR3 coding sequence is TGTGCCAGCAGTTTATTTAGGAGGCTAGCGGGGGGCAGGGAGACCCAGTACTTC.

This clone was picked up one time. The chain carries TRBV19 and TRBJ1-2, with D hard to call. Trimming stripped 0 bases from V and 5 bases from J, with 10 bases between. Germline V CDR1 and CDR2: LNHDA, SQIVND (reference sequence). The CDR3 length is 14 residues. In nucleotides, the CDR3 is TGTGCCAGTAGTATAGATTCTAGCGGGTATGGCTACACCTTC. It translates to CASSIDSSGYGYTF.

This rearrangement joins TRBV11-2 to TRBJ1-3; D ambiguous. V shed 1 base and J shed 2 bases, with 12 bases lying between them. Germline V gives CDR1 SGHAT, CDR2 FQNNGV. The CDR3 length is 16 residues. The CDR3 loop reads CASSLVEGAAGNTIYF. CDR3 coding DNA: TGTGCCAGCAGCTTAGTTGAGGGAGCGGCTGGAAACACCATATATTTT. The variable domain in full, with the rest retrieved from reference TRBV11-2 and TRBJ1-3, is EAGVAQSPRYKIIEKRQSVAFWCNPISGHATLYWYQQILGQGPKLLIQFQNNGVVDDSQLPKDRFSAERLKGVDSTLKIQPAKLEDSAVYLCASSLVEGAAGNTIYFGEGSWLTVV.

V gene TRBV7-9 combines with J gene TRBJ1-1; 7 bases are shared with TRBD1. This CDR3 is built from 15 residues. Germline-derived CDR1 and CDR2 are SEHNR and FQNEAQ (reference sequence). V lost 0 bases, J lost 1 base, and 2 bases stayed unmatched. CDR3 sequence reads: CASSLAQGGNTEAFF. Written as DNA, the CDR3 is TGTGCCAGCAGCTTAGCTCAGGGGGGGAACACTGAAGCTTTCTTT.

V and J are TRBV14 and TRBJ2-3, with D unresolved. Per germline, CDR1 SGHDN and CDR2 FVKESK. Trimming stripped 1 base from V and 5 bases from J, with 7 bases between. The CDR3 loop spans 13 amino acids. The DNA for the CDR3 is TGTGCCAGCAGCCAAGGATCGGGAGATACGCAGTATTTT. Translating it yields CASSQGSGDTQYF.

The gene calls are TRBV28 and TRBJ1-1; tentative D call: TRBD1 (5 bases). Germline CDR1 MDHEN, CDR2 SYDVKM. The CDR3 runs 12 residues. Trimming left V 8 bases short and J 10 bases short, with 17 bases between. CDR3 in DNA: TGTGCCAGCTATTCCCCCTGGGGGGGAGCTTTCTTT. It codes for CASYSPWGGAFF. The entire variable domain, with the rest obtained from reference TRBV28 and TRBJ1-1, is as follows: DVKVTQSSRYLVKRTGEKVFLECVQDMDHENMFWYRQDPGLGLRLIYFSYDVKMKEKGDIPEGYSVSREKKERFSLILESASTNQTSMYLCASYSPWGGAFFGQGTRLTVV.

This clone appeared a single time. The rearrangement links TRBV11-2 to TRBJ2-5; D may be TRBD2 (6 bases). In germline, CDR1 is SGHAT, CDR2 FQNNGV. V shed 0 bases and J shed 2 bases, with 7 bases lying between them. CDR3 size: 14 residues. CDR3 sequence (DNA): TGTGCCAGCAGCTTAGAGGGGACTCAAGAGACCCAGTACTTC. It specifies CASSLEGTQETQYF.

The gene calls are TRBV19 and TRBJ2-3, with 8 bases fitting TRBD2. The germline CDR1 and CDR2 sequences are LNHDA and SQIVND (reference sequence). The CDR3 sequence is 15 residues long. V lost 6 bases and J lost 2; bases outside the gene matches: 7. The CDR3 sequence is CASSPTSGVTDTQYF. CDR3 bases: TGTGCCAGTAGCCCTACTAGCGGAGTCACAGATACGCAGTATTTT.

This chain links TRBV7-6 with TRBJ2-7, with D perhaps matching TRBD1 (7 bases). This CDR3 is built from 16 residues. The germline gives CDR1 SGHVS, CDR2 FNYEAQ. Trimming shortened V by 5 bases and J by 7 bases, and 24 bases separated the two germline ends. The DNA of the CDR3 is TGTGCCAGCAGCGTCAGGGGGGCAGGGCATACCCGGGAGCAGTACTTC. It yields the protein CASSVRGAGHTREQYF.